These T cell receptor beta chains were read from a single sample in a study of blood T cell repertoires in COVID-19. This table comes from immunoSEQ multiplex PCR, and its TCRdb copy is limited to in-frame clones, with some not included. The sample comprises about 260,000 clones, nearly 90% of which are singletons, and about 0.7% rests with the top ten. Sequencing was carried out using peripheral blood. The receptors here all came from a human donor in a cohort sampled during active COVID-19. Both conserved end residues are part of each CDR3. Fields, in order: J gene, clone size, V gene, D gene, CDR3 protein, CDR3 DNA. The D gene is left open where the match is weak. Size values are once, few and many counts, or a class for expanded clones, and some rows have none.

J: TRBJ1-1
size: -
V: TRBV6-5
D: -
CDR3: CASSDTTGAGTEAFF
DNA: TGTGCCAGCAGCGATACGACGGGAGCCGGGACTGAAGCTTTCTTT

J: TRBJ1-2
size: -
V: TRBV6-2/TRBV6-3
D: -
CDR3: CASSLVGGIHPYGYTF
DNA: TGTGCCAGCAGTTTGGTAGGAGGGATACACCCCTATGGCTACACCTTC

J: TRBJ2-1
size: -
V: TRBV6-6
D: -
CDR3: CASSYVSPSYNEQFF
DNA: TGTGCCAGCAGTTACGTTAGTCCCTCCTACAATGAGCAGTTCTTC

J: TRBJ2-4
size: -
V: TRBV2
D: -
CDR3: CASRADSLAKNIQYF
DNA: TGTGCCAGCAGGGCCGACAGTCTAGCCAAAAACATTCAGTACTTC

J: TRBJ1-2
size: once
V: TRBV3-1/TRBV3-2
D: -
CDR3: CASSLDWGARGYTF
DNA: TGTGCCAGCAGCCTCGACTGGGGCGCGCGGGGCTACACCTTC

J: TRBJ1-5
size: -
V: TRBV4-1
D: -
CDR3: CASSQDDGGYQPQHF
DNA: TGCGCCAGCAGCCAAGATGACGGGGGATACCAGCCCCAGCATTTT

J: TRBJ2-7
size: -
V: TRBV5-4
D: -
CDR3: CASSSKREQYF
DNA: TGTGCCAGCAGCTCGAAGCGGGAGCAGTACTTC

J: TRBJ1-2
size: -
V: TRBV20-1
D: -
CDR3: CSASPTGHLQYGYTF
DNA: TGCAGTGCTAGTCCCACGGGACACCTTCAATATGGCTACACCTTC

J: TRBJ1-1
size: -
V: TRBV27
D: -
CDR3: CASSLFKAGTEAFF
DNA: TGTGCCAGCAGTTTATTCAAGGCGGGCACTGAAGCTTTCTTT

J: TRBJ2-6
size: -
V: TRBV7-8
D: TRBD2
CDR3: CASSPGRTSGVLSGANVLTF
DNA: TGTGCCAGCAGCCCCGGTCGGACTAGCGGGGTATTATCTGGGGCCAACGTCCTGACTTTC